This TCR beta chain stems from a study of T cells in women clearing cervical HPV infection. Study information: Cases were women with histologically confirmed HPV16-related CIN3 or worse, including 2 invasive cancers. Case blood drawn at lesion detection; control blood after infection cleared. Only a few women had HLA typing results available.

Points on this clone: The read ends 3 residues early relative to the CDR3; the germline J gene fills the gap.

Some clones are missing from TCRdb's copy, which holds only in-frame ones; the method was immunoSEQ multiplex PCR. Its listing shows about 14,000 clones. Per the germline V gene, CDR1 is GTSNPN and CDR2 is SVGIG (reference sequence). The CDR3 has 13 residues. After removal of 0 bases from V and 3 bases from J, the junction contained 0 bases not matched to a gene. The rearrangement joins TRBV30 to TRBJ1-2; TRBD1 matches at 8 bases. Specimen: blood buffy coat. The clonotype comes from a woman aged 18 to 75 with a cervical HPV16 infection that either progressed to CIN3+ or cleared (not recorded which). The covered CDR3 bases are TGTGCCTGGAGTGTACAGGGGGACTATGGC. Its protein is CAWSVQGDYG. The whole CDR3 sequence reads CAWSVQGDYGYTF.